This T cell receptor beta chain emerged from a study of T cells in Graves' hyperthyroidism and ophthalmopathy. Regarding the study as a whole: Within blood appeared most thyroid clonotypes that had expanded above 0.001.

Template material for amplifying TCR beta CDR3 regions consisted of RNA transcripts. TCR CDR3 regions were first amplified by RT-PCR with HTBI primers. TCRdb processed the multiplex PCR reads anew with MiXCR; each CDR3 protein has one entry. Of about 480,000 distinct CDR3 sequences detected, approximately 15% appear once; the ten largest clones hold less than 20%. Only a few counts were recorded for this clonotype. The antigen is not known. One end of the junction fails to match germline, which may point to a read error. The germline gives CDR1 SGHNT, CDR2 YENEEA. This CDR3 is built from 15 residues. This sequence was found in a woman between 18 and 29 years old with Graves' hyperthyroidism. Sequences were obtained from blood. The chain joins TRBV11-3 to TRBJ2-1, with D uncertain. CDR3 region: CASSLGSTRYNEQCF. CDR3 coding DNA: TGTGCCAGCAGCTTAGGGTCGACCCGATACAATGAGCAGTGCTTC.